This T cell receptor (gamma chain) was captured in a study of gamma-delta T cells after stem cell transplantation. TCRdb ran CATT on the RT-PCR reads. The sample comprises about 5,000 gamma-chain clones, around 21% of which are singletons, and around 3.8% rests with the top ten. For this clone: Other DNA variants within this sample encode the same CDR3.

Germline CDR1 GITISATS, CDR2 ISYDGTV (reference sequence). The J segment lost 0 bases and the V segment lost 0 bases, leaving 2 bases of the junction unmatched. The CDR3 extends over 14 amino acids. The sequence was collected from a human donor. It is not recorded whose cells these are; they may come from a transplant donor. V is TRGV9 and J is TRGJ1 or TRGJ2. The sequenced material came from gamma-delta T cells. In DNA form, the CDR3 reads TGTGCCTTGTGGGAGGTGAGGAATTATTATAAGAAACTCTTT. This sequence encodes CALWEVRNYYKKLF.